The rows below give T cell receptor beta chains drawn from one sample of a study of OX40 agonist ivuxolimab in advanced cancers. Clones were sequenced by immunoSEQ multiplex PCR, and TCRdb holds only the in-frame ones, with some missing. In the table there are tens of thousands of clones, roughly three quarters of which are singletons. The sequencing here drew on CD4+ or CD8+ T cells sorted from blood, taken in a trial of the OX40 agonist ivuxolimab. These receptors all stem from an adult with an advanced solid tumor such as melanoma, head and neck, liver or kidney cancer. Both conserved end residues are part of each CDR3. D genes are given only for firm matches. The listing skips clone size in some rows; elsewhere it reads once, few, many or a size class.

D,V,J,size,CDR3,DNA
-,TRBV5-4,TRBJ2-7,-,CASSLVGREVDEQYF,TGTGCCAGCAGCTTGGTGGGCAGGGAAGTTGACGAGCAGTACTTC
-,TRBV6-1,TRBJ2-1,few,CASWGASLYNEQFF,TGTGCCAGCTGGGGGGCTAGCTTATACAATGAGCAGTTCTTC
-,TRBV7-9,TRBJ1-2,medium-sized,CASSLLAGAGDGYTF,TGTGCCAGCAGCTTATTGGCAGGGGCGGGAGATGGCTACACCTTC
TRBD2,TRBV9,TRBJ2-1,-,CASSVALSGKGYNEQFF,TGTGCCAGCAGCGTAGCCCTTAGCGGGAAGGGCTACAATGAGCAGTTCTTC
TRBD2,TRBV10-3,TRBJ2-5,-,CAISESTSGGRETQYF,TGTGCCATCAGTGAGTCGACTAGCGGGGGTCGGGAGACCCAGTACTTC
-,TRBV10-2,TRBJ2-1,few,CASGRRGEQFF,TGCGCCAGCGGTAGAAGGGGTGAGCAGTTCTTC
TRBD2,TRBV2,TRBJ2-1,-,CASSDQGLATPNEQFF,TGTGCCAGCAGTGACCAGGGACTAGCGACCCCCAATGAGCAGTTCTTC
TRBD2,TRBV7-3,TRBJ2-1,-,CASSPNSGRAQFF,TGTGCCAGCAGCCCGAATAGCGGGAGGGCTCAGTTCTTC
TRBD1,TRBV5-1,TRBJ1-4,-,CASSYRGRDEKLFF,TGCGCCAGCAGTTACAGGGGGCGAGATGAAAAACTGTTTTTT
TRBD1,TRBV6-5,TRBJ2-2,-,CASSTTGLYTGELFF,TGTGCCAGCAGTACGACAGGGTTGTACACCGGGGAGCTGTTTTTT
-,TRBV4-1,TRBJ2-4,-,CASSQAAGLIIQYF,TGCGCCAGCAGCCAAGCGGCAGGTTTGATCATTCAGTACTTC
-,TRBV6-1,TRBJ2-3,-,CASTKEGSSTDTQYF,TGTGCCAGCACCAAGGAGGGGTCTAGCACAGATACGCAGTATTTT
-,TRBV28,TRBJ2-5,once,CASVKLAMETQYF,TGTGCCAGCGTCAAGCTAGCTATGGAGACCCAGTACTTC
-,TRBV14,TRBJ2-3,-,CASSLGGGGSTDTQYF,TGTGCCAGCAGCCTCGGAGGCGGGGGCAGCACAGATACGCAGTATTTT
-,TRBV7-9,TRBJ1-2,-,CASSPTITIYGYTF,TGTGCCAGCAGCCCTACAATAACGATCTATGGCTACACCTTC
-,TRBV7-6,TRBJ1-2,-,CASSLGVGAGAGYTF,TGTGCCAGCAGCTTAGGAGTCGGGGCAGGGGCGGGCTACACCTTC
-,TRBV11-1,TRBJ2-1,-,CASSHSGEQFF,TGTGCCAGCAGCCATAGCGGAGAGCAGTTCTTC
TRBD1,TRBV5-1,TRBJ2-7,-,CASSPGDRGYEQYF,TGCGCCAGCAGCCCCGGGGACAGGGGCTACGAGCAGTACTTC
-,TRBV27,TRBJ2-5,-,CASRLSRGETQYF,TGTGCCAGCAGACTAAGCAGGGGAGAGACCCAGTACTTC
TRBD2,TRBV4-1,TRBJ2-7,-,CASSHPAGGLYEQYF,TGCGCCAGCAGCCACCCCGCGGGGGGTCTCTACGAGCAGTACTTC
-,TRBV7-2,TRBJ1-6,-,CASSLSGDGNSPLHF,TGTGCCAGCAGCTTATCGGGGGATGGCAATTCACCCCTCCACTTT
-,TRBV7-2,TRBJ2-1,-,CASSLRFPDEQFF,TGTGCCAGCAGCTTAAGGTTTCCGGATGAGCAGTTCTTC
-,TRBV19,TRBJ2-7,-,CASSYDRTEQYF,TGTGCCAGTTCCTACGACAGGACCGAGCAGTACTTC
TRBD2,TRBV28,TRBJ2-7,-,CASRSGRAWLEQYF,TGTGCCAGCAGAAGCGGGAGGGCCTGGCTCGAGCAGTACTTC
-,TRBV7-9,TRBJ1-1,-,CASSLMGRVGTEAFF,TGTGCCAGCAGCTTAATGGGCCGTGTAGGCACTGAAGCTTTCTTT
TRBD2,TRBV7-9,TRBJ2-7,-,CASSQLAGGYEQYF,TGTGCCAGCAGCCAACTAGCGGGGGGCTACGAGCAGTACTTC
-,TRBV2,TRBJ2-5,-,CASSPQTGAQETQYF,TGTGCCAGCAGTCCACAGACGGGGGCGCAAGAGACCCAGTACTTC
TRBD2,TRBV30,TRBJ2-2,once,CAWHSGPNTGELFF,TGTGCCTGGCATAGCGGGCCAAACACCGGGGAGCTGTTTTTT
-,TRBV30,TRBJ2-7,-,CAWSGARAPYEQYF,TGTGCCTGGAGTGGCGCCAGGGCCCCCTACGAGCAGTACTTC
-,TRBV6-5,TRBJ2-6,-,CASSLLGGANVLTF,TGTGCCAGCAGCCTACTCGGTGGGGCCAACGTCCTGACTTTC
-,TRBV30,TRBJ2-7,-,CAWSVGTNLPEQYF,TGTGCCTGGAGTGTAGGGACGAACCTTCCCGAGCAGTACTTC
-,TRBV28,TRBJ2-7,-,CASRRGGPGSYEQYF,TGTGCCAGCAGGAGGGGGGGACCGGGCTCCTACGAGCAGTACTTC
TRBD1,TRBV6-5,TRBJ1-4,-,CATRDRGNEKLFF,TGTGCCACCCGGGACAGGGGGAATGAAAAACTGTTTTTT
-,TRBV30,TRBJ2-7,-,CAWSVGGGEQYF,TGTGCCTGGAGTGTAGGTGGTGGCGAGCAGTACTTC
-,TRBV14,TRBJ1-2,once,CASSQDSKAEYGYTF,TGTGCCAGCAGCCAAGACAGTAAGGCAGAATATGGCTACACCTTC
TRBD2,TRBV11-3,TRBJ2-5,-,CASSLALSGSTETQYF,TGTGCCAGCAGCTTAGCCCTCAGCGGGAGCACAGAGACCCAGTACTTC
-,TRBV7-9,TRBJ2-3,-,CASSIAEYTDTQYF,TGTGCCAGCAGCATAGCGGAGTACACAGATACGCAGTATTTT
-,TRBV18,TRBJ2-7,-,CASSPGILSEQYF,TGTGCCAGCTCACCAGGAATCCTAAGCGAGCAGTACTTC
-,TRBV28,TRBJ2-1,-,CASSLGVLRGEQFF,TGTGCCAGCAGTTTAGGCGTCTTGAGGGGGGAGCAGTTCTTC
TRBD2,TRBV7-3,TRBJ2-1,-,CASSLRAGVDEQFF,TGTGCCAGCAGCCTAAGAGCGGGAGTAGATGAGCAGTTCTTC
TRBD1,TRBV30,TRBJ2-1,-,CAWSPQGQGQFF,TGTGCCTGGAGTCCCCAGGGACAGGGGCAGTTCTTC
TRBD1,TRBV6-5,TRBJ1-3,-,CASSYSTGAGGNTIYF,TGTGCCAGCAGTTACTCGACAGGGGCAGGTGGAAACACCATATATTTT
-,TRBV18,TRBJ2-3,-,CASSRLDGSTDTQYF,TGTGCCAGCTCAAGACTAGACGGAAGCACAGATACGCAGTATTTT
-,TRBV4-1,TRBJ2-5,-,CASSPSHTTGRETQYF,TGCGCCAGCAGCCCATCCCATACGACAGGAAGGGAGACCCAGTACTTC
-,TRBV28,TRBJ2-4,-,CASSFPQDHIQYF,TGTGCCAGCAGTTTTCCCCAGGATCACATTCAGTACTTC
-,TRBV10-3,TRBJ1-2,-,CAISETTGLGNYGYTF,TGTGCCATCAGTGAGACTACAGGGTTAGGCAACTATGGCTACACCTTC
-,TRBV2,TRBJ1-2,once,CASSEAFSGDGGYTF,TGTGCCAGCAGTGAAGCGTTCTCAGGGGATGGGGGCTACACCTTC
-,TRBV12-5,TRBJ1-1,-,CASGLVGTRLMNTEAFF,TGTGCTAGTGGTTTGGTTGGAACGCGACTGATGAACACTGAAGCTTTCTTT
-,TRBV18,TRBJ1-3,-,CASSPGAGNTIYF,TGTGCCAGCTCACCAGGGGCTGGAAACACCATATATTTT
-,TRBV7-9,TRBJ1-5,-,CASSLLGFNQPQHF,TGTGCCAGCAGCTTACTAGGTTTCAATCAGCCCCAGCATTTT
-,TRBV7-2,TRBJ2-1,-,CASSLEAAPYNEQFF,TGTGCCAGCAGCTTAGAAGCGGCCCCCTACAATGAGCAGTTCTTC
-,TRBV19,TRBJ2-1,-,CASSIDGGWVEQFF,TGTGCCAGTAGTATTGACGGGGGCTGGGTTGAGCAGTTCTTC
TRBD1,TRBV12-5,TRBJ2-5,-,CASGLSATTGLETQYF,TGTGCTAGTGGTTTGTCCGCTACGACAGGGTTGGAGACCCAGTACTTC
TRBD2,TRBV5-8,TRBJ2-3,-,CASSYLPSGISTDTQYF,TGTGCCAGCAGCTATTTGCCTAGCGGGATTAGCACAGATACGCAGTATTTT
-,TRBV10-3,TRBJ2-7,-,CAIGKQLLSYEQYF,TGTGCCATCGGGAAACAACTGCTCTCCTACGAGCAGTACTTC
-,TRBV18,TRBJ2-7,-,CASSPGPGSSYEQYF,TGTGCCAGCTCACCGGGTCCGGGGAGCTCCTACGAGCAGTACTTC
-,TRBV11-3,TRBJ2-5,-,CASSFTGPETQYF,TGTGCCAGCAGCTTCACGGGTCCAGAGACCCAGTACTTC
TRBD1,TRBV19,TRBJ1-4,-,CASSARDRGSANEKLFF,TGTGCCAGTAGTGCGAGGGACAGGGGTTCGGCTAATGAAAAACTGTTTTTT
TRBD2,TRBV5-1,TRBJ2-1,-,CASSLAGDGVYNEQFF,TGCGCCAGCAGTCTAGCGGGAGACGGCGTTTACAATGAGCAGTTCTTC